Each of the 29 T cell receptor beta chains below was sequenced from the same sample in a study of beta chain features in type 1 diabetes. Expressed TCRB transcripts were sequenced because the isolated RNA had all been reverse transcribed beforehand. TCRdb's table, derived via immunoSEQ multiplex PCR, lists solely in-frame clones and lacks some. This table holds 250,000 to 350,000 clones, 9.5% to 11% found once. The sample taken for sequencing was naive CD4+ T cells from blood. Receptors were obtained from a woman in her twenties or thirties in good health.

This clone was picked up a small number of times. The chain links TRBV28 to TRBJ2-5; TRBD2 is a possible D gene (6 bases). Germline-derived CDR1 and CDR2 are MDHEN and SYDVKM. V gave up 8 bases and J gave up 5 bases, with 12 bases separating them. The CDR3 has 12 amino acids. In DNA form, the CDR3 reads TGTGCCAGCGGTGGAGGGAGGGAGACCCAGTACTTC. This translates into CASGGGRETQYF.

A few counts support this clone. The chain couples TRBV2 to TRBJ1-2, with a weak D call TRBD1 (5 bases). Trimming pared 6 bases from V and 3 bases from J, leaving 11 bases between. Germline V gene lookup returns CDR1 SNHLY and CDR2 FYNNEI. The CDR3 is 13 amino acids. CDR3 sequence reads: CASRATGYYGYTF. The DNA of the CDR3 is TGTGCCAGCAGGGCTACAGGATACTATGGCTACACCTTC.

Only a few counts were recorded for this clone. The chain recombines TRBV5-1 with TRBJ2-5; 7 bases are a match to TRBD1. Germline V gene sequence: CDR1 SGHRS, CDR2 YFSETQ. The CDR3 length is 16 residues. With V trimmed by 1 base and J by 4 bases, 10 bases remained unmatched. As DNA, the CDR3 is TGCGCCAGCAGCTTGTCCTTGCGACAGGGCCCAGAGACCCAGTACTTC. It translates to CASSLSLRQGPETQYF.

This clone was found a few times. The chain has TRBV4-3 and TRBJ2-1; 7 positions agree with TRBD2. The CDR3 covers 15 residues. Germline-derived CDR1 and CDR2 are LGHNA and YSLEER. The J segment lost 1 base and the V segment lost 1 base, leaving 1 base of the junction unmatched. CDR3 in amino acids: CASSQAGGSYNEQFF. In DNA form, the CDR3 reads TGCGCCAGCAGCCAAGCCGGGGGGTCCTACAATGAGCAGTTCTTC.

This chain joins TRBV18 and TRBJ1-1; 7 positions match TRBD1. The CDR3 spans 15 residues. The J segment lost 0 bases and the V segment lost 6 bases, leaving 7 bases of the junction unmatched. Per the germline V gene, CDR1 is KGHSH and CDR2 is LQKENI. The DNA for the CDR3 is TGTGCCAGCTCGTCCCGACAGGGACTGAACACTGAAGCTTTCTTT. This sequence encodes CASSSRQGLNTEAFF.

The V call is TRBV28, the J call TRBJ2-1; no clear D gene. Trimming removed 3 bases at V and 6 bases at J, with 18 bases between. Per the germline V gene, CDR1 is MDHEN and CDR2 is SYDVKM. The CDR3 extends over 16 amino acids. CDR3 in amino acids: CASSFPALPGGNEQFF. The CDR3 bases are TGTGCCAGCAGTTTTCCCGCCCTCCCCGGCGGCAATGAGCAGTTCTTC.

CDR3: CASSLALAANEQFF. Here the CDR3 DNA reads TGTGCCAGCAGCTTGGCGCTAGCGGCCAATGAGCAGTTCTTC. The chain is built from TRBV5-6 and TRBJ2-1; TRBD2 matches at 7 bases. The CDR3 runs to 14 residues. V was pared by 0 bases and J by 6 bases, with 3 bases of the junction left unmatched. Germline CDR1 and CDR2: SGHDT and YYEEEE.

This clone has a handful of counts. CDR3 coding DNA: TGTGCCAGCAGCTCTCCTAGCGGGAGTTACGAGCAGTACTTC. This codes for CASSSPSGSYEQYF. The chain combines TRBV7-2 with TRBJ2-7, with 10 bases fitting TRBD2. The germline V gene has CDR1 SGHTA and CDR2 FQGNSA. With 4 bases clipped from V and 4 bases from J, the junction kept 4 bases outside the gene matches. The CDR3 loop spans 14 amino acids. Combining the CDR3 with reference TRBV7-2 and TRBJ2-7 gives the whole variable domain GAGVSQSPSNKVTEKGKDVELRCDPISGHTALYWYRQSLGQGLEFLIYFQGNSAPDKSGLPSDRFSAERTGGSVSTLTIQRTQQEDSAVYLCASSSPSGSYEQYFGPGTRLTVT.

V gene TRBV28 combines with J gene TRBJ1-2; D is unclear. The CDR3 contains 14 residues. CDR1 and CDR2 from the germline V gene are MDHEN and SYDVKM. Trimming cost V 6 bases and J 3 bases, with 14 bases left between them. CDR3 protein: CASSLDTLHYGYTF. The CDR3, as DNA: TGTGCCAGCAGCTTAGACACCCTACACTATGGCTACACCTTC.

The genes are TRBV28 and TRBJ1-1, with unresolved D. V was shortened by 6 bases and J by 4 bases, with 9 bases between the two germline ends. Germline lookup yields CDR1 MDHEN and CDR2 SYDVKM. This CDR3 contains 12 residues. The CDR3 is CASRSSGTEAFF. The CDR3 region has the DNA TGTGCCAGCAGGTCCTCGGGCACTGAAGCTTTCTTT.

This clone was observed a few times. The CDR3 DNA reads TGTGCCAGCAGCCATCCAGGGGGCGAGCAGTACTTC. It translates to CASSHPGGEQYF. This chain uses TRBV7-6 with TRBJ2-7, with 7 positions matching TRBD1. Germline loops: CDR1 SGHVS, CDR2 FNYEAQ. V gave up 5 bases and J gave up 6 bases; unmatched junction bases: 4. The CDR3 contains 12 residues.

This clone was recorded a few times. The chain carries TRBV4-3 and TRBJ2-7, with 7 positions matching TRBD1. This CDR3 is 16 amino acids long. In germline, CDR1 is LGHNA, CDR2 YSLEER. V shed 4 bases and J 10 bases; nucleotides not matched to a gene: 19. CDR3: CASSPSSGTARGGQYF. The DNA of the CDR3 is TGCGCCAGCAGCCCGTCCTCCGGGACAGCTCGAGGGGGACAGTACTTC.

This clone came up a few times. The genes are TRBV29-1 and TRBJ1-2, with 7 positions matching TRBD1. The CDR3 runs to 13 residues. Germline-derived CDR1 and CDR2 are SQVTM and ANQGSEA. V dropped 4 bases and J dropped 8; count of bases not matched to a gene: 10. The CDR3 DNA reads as TGCAGCGTTGGACCCGGACAGGAAGGAGGCTACACCTTC. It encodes CSVGPGQEGGYTF.

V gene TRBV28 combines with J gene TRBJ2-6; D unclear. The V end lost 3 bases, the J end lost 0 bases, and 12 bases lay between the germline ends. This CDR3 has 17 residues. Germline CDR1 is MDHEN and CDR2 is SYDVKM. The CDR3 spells CASSLGSEPSGANVLTF. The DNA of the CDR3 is TGTGCCAGCAGTTTGGGCTCTGAGCCCTCTGGGGCCAACGTCCTGACTTTC. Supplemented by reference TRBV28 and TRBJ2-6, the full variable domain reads DVKVTQSSRYLVKRTGEKVFLECVQDMDHENMFWYRQDPGLGLRLIYFSYDVKMKEKGDIPEGYSVSREKKERFSLILESASTNQTSMYLCASSLGSEPSGANVLTFGAGSRLTVL.

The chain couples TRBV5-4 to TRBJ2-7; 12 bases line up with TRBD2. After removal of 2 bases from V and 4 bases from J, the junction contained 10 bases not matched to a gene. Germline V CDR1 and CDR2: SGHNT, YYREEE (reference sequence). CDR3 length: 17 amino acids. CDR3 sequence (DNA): TGTGCCAGCAGCTTTGCAGGGATGACTAGCGGGAGTTACGAGCAGTACTTC. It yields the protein CASSFAGMTSGSYEQYF.

CDR3 DNA sequence: TGCGCCAGCAGCCCCGAGCAGACAGGGCCATACAATGAGCAGTTCTTC. It encodes CASSPEQTGPYNEQFF. The gene calls are TRBV4-3 and TRBJ2-1; TRBD1 agrees at 7 bases. The CDR3 sequence is 16 residues long. V trimming: 4 bases; J trimming: 4 bases; junction bases outside the gene matches: 10. CDR1 and CDR2 (germline): LGHNA, YSLEER.

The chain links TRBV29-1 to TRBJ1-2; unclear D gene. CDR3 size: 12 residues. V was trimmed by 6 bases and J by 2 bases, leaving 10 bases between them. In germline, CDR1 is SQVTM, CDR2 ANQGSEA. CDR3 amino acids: CSVIHNNYGYTF. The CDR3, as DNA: TGCAGCGTCATCCACAACAACTATGGCTACACCTTC.

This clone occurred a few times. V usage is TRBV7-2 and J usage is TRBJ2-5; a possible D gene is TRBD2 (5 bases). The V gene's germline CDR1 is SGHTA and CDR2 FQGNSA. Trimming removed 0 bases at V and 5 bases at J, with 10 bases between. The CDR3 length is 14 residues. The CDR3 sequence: CASSLAFSAETQYF. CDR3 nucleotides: TGTGCCAGCAGCTTAGCGTTTAGCGCGGAGACCCAGTACTTC.

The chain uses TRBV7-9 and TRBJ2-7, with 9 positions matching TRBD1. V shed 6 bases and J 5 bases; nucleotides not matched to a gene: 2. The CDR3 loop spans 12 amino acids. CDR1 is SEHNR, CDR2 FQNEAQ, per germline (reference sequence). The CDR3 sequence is CASRGQGDEQYF. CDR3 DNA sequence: TGTGCCAGCAGGGGACAGGGTGACGAGCAGTACTTC.

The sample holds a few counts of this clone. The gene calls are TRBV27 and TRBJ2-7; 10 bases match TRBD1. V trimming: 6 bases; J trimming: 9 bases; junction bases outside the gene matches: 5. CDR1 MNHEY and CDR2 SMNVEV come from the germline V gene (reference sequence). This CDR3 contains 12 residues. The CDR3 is CASSGTGVWQYF. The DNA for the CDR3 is TGTGCCAGCAGCGGGACAGGGGTTTGGCAGTACTTC.

CDR3 in DNA: TGTGCCAGTAGTATCACTAGCGGAGCTTACGAGCAGTACTTC. This translates into CASSITSGAYEQYF. The rearrangement links TRBV19 to TRBJ2-7, with 8 nucleotides matching TRBD2. The CDR3 has 14 amino acids. Germline CDR1 reads LNHDA; CDR2 reads SQIVND (reference sequence). The V segment lost 3 bases and the J segment 4 bases; nucleotides outside the gene matches: 5.

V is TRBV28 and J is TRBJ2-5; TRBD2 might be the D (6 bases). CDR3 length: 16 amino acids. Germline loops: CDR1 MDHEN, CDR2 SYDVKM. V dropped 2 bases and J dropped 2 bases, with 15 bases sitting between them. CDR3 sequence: CASSLGGGLHQETQYF. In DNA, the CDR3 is TGTGCCAGCAGTTTAGGCGGAGGGCTTCATCAAGAGACCCAGTACTTC.

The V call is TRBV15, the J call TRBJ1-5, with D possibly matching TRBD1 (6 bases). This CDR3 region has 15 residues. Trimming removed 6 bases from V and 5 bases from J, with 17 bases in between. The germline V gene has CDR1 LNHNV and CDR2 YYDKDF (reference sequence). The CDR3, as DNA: TGTGCCACCAGAGGGGGTACAGCGACCGATCAGCCCCAGCATTTT. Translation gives CATRGGTATDQPQHF.

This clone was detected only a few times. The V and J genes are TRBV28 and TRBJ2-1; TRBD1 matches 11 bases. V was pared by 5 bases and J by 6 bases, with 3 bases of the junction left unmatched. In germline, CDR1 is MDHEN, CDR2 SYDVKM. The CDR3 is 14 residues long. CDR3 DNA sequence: TGTGCCAGCAGTGGACAGGGGGCGGTCAATGAGCAGTTCTTC. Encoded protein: CASSGQGAVNEQFF.

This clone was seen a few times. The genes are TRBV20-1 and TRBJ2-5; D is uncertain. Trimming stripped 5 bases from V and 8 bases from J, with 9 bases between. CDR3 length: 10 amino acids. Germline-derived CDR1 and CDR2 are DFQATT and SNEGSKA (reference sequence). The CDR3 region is CSAGYLTQYF. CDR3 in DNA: TGCAGTGCTGGTTACTTAACCCAGTACTTC.

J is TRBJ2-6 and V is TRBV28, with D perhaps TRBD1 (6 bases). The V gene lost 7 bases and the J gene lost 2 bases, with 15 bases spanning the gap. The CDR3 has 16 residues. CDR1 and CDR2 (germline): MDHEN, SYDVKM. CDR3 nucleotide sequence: TGTGCCAGCACCCACCAACCAGGGGCTGGGGCCAACGTCCTGACTTTC. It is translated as CASTHQPGAGANVLTF.

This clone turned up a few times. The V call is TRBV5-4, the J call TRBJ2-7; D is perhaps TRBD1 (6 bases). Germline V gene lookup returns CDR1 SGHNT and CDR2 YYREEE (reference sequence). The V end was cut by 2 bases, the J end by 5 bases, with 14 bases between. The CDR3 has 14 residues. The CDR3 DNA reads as TGTGCCAGCAGCTTAATGGGCAGGGGCCACGAGCAGTACTTC. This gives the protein CASSLMGRGHEQYF.

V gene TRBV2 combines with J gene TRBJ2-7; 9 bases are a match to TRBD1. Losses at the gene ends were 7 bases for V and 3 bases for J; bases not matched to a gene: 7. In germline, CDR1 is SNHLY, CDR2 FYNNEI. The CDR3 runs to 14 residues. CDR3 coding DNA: TGTGCCAGCAATCGACAGGGGGAGGTCTACGAGCAGTACTTC. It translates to CASNRQGEVYEQYF.

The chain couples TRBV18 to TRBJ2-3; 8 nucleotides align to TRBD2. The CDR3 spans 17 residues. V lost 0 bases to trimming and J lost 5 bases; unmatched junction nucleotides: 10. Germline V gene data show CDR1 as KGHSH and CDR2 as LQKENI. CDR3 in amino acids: CASSPPLGAGVEDTQYF. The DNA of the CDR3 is TGTGCCAGCTCACCACCCCTAGGAGCGGGAGTGGAAGATACGCAGTATTTT.